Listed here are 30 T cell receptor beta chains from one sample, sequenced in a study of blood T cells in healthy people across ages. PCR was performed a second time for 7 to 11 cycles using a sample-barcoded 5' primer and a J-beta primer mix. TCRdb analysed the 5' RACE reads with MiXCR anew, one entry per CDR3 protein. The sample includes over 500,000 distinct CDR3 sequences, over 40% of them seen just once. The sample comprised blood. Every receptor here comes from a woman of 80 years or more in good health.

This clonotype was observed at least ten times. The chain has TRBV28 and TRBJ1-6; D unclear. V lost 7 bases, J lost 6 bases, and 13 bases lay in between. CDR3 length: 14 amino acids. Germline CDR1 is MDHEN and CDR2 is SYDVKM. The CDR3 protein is CASNSPGFNSPLHF. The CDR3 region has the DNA TGTGCCAGCAACTCTCCGGGCTTTAATTCACCCCTCCACTTT. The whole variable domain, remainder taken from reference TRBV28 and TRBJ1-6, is DVKVTQSSRYLVKRTGEKVFLECVQDMDHENMFWYRQDPGLGLRLIYFSYDVKMKEKGDIPEGYSVSREKKERFSLILESASTNQTSMYLCASNSPGFNSPLHFGNGTRLTVT.

DNA of the CDR3: TGTGCCATCAGTGAGGGTACGGGAAACTATGGCTACACCTTC. This encodes CAISEGTGNYGYTF. J is TRBJ1-2 and V is TRBV10-3, with no clear D. The V end lost 2 bases, the J end lost 2 bases, and 9 bases lay between the germline ends. The germline gives CDR1 ENHRY, CDR2 SYGVKD. The CDR3 contains 14 residues.

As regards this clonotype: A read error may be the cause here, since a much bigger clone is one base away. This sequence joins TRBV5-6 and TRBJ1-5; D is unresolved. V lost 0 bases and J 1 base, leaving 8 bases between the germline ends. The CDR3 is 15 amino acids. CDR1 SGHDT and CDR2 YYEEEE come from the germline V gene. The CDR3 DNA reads TGTGCCAGCAGCTTGGCGGGGTGCAGCAATCAGCCCCAGCATTTT. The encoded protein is CASSLAGCSNQPQHF.

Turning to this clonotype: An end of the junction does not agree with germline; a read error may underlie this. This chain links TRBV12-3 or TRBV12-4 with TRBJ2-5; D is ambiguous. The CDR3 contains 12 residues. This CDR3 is CTSSLERYTQYF. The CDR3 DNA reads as TGTACCAGCAGTTTGGAACGCTACACCCAGTACTTC.

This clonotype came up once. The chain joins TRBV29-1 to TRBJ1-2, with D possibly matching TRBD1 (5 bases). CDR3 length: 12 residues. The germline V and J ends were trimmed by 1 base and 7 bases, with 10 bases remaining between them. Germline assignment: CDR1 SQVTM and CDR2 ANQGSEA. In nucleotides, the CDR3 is TGCAGCGTTGAAGCGGCAGGGACTGGCTACACCTTC. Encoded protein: CSVEAAGTGYTF.

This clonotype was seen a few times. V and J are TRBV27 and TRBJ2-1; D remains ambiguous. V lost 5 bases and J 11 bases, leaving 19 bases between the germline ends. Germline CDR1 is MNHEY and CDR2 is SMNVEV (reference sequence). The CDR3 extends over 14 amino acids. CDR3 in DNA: TGTGCCAGCAGTGTAGGGCTCCTCTATCGGAAGCAGTTCTTC. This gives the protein CASSVGLLYRKQFF.

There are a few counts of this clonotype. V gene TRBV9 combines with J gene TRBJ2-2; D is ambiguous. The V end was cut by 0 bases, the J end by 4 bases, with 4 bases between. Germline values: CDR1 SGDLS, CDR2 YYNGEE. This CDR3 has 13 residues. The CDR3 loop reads CASSVGSTGELFF. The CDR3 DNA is TGTGCCAGCAGCGTAGGTTCCACCGGGGAGCTGTTTTTT.

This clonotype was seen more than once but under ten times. DNA for the CDR3: TGTGCCAGCAGGGGGGGATGGAGCGGTGGCTACACCTTC. This translates into CASRGGWSGGYTF. The rearrangement joins TRBV2 to TRBJ1-2; D is possibly TRBD1 (5 bases). CDR3 length equals 13 residues. The V end was cut by 6 bases, the J end by 7 bases, with 15 bases between. The germline CDR1 and CDR2 sequences are SNHLY and FYNNEI.

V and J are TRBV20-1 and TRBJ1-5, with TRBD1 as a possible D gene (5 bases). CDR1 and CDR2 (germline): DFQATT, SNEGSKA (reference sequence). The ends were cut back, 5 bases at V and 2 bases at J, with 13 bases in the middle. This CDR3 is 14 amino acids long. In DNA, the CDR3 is TGCAGTGCTGACAGAGGCTTAGGCAATCAGCCCCAGCATTTT. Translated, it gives CSADRGLGNQPQHF.

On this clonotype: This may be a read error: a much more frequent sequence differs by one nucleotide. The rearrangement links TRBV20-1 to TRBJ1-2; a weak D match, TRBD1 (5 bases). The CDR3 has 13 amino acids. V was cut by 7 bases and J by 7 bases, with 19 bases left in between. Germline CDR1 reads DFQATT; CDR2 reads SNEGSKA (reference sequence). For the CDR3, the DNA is TGCAGTGTGAGTGCGGCAGGGAGGTCTGGCTACACCTTC. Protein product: CSVSAAGRSGYTF.

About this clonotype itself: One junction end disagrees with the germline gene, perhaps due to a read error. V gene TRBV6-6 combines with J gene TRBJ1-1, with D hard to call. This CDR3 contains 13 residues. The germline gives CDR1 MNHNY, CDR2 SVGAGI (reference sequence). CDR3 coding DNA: TGTGTCAGCACTCCCAGATTAATCGCTGAAGCTTTCTTT. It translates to CVSTPRLIAEAFF.

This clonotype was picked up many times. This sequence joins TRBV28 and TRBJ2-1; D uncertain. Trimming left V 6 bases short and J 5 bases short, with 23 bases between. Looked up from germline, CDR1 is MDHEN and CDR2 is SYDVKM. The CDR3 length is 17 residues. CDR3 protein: CASRSLLPPVGNNEQFF. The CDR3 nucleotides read TGTGCCAGCAGATCCCTTCTCCCCCCCGTAGGAAACAATGAGCAGTTCTTC.

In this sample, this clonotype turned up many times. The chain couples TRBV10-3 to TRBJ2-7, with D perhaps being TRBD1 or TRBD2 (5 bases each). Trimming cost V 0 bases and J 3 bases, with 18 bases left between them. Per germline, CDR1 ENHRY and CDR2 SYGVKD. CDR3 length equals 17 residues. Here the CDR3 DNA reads TGTGCCATCAGTGAGTCGATCCCTGGGGCAGGGAGCTACGAGCAGTACTTC. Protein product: CAISESIPGAGSYEQYF.

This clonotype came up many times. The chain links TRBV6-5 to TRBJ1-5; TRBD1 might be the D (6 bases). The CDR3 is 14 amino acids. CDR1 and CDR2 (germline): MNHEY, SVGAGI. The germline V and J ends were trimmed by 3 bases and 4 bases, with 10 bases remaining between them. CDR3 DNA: TGTGCCAGCAGTTATGGGGACAAGAATCAGCCCCAGCATTTT. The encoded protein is CASSYGDKNQPQHF.

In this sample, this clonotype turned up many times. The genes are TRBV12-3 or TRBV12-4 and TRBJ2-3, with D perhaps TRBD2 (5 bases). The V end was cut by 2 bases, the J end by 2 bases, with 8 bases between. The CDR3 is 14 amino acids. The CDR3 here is CASSLRLNTDTQYF. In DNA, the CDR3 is TGTGCCAGCAGTTTAAGACTAAACACAGATACGCAGTATTTT.

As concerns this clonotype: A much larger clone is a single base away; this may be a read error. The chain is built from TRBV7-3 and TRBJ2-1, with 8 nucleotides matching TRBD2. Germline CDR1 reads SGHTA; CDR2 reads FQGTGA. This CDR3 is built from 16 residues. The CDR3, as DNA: TGTGCCTGCAGCTTAAATCAGCGGGGGCACTACAATGAGCAGTTCTTC. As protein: CACSLNQRGHYNEQFF.

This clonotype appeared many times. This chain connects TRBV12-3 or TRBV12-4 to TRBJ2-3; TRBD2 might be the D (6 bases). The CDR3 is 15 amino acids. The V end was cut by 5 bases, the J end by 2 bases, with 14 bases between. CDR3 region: CASSPGLRPTDTQYF. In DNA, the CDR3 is TGTGCCAGCAGTCCGGGACTCCGCCCCACAGATACGCAGTATTTT.

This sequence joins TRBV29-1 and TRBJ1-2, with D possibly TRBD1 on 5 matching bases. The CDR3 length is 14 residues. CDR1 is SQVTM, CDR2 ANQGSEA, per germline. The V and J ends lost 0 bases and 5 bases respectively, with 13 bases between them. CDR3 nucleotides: TGCAGCGTTGAAGATCGCCAAGGGGTATATGGCTACACCTTC. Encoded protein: CSVEDRQGVYGYTF.

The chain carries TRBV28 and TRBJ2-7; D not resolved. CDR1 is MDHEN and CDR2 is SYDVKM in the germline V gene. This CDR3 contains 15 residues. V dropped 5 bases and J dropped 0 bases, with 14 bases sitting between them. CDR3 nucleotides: TGTGCCAGCAGTCCTATCGAGCACACCTCCTACGAGCAGTACTTC. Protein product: CASSPIEHTSYEQYF.

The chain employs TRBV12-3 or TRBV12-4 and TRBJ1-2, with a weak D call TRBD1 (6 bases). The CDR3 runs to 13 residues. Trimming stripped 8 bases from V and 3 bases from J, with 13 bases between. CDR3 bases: TGTGCCAGCTCCCAGGGGAGGGACTATGGCTACACCTTC. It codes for CASSQGRDYGYTF.

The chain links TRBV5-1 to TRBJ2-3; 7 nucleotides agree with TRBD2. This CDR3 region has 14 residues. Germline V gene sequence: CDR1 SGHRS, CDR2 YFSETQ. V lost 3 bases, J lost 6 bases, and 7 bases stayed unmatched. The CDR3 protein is CASSWRTSGDTQYF. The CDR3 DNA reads TGCGCCAGCAGCTGGCGGACTAGTGGGGATACGCAGTATTTT.

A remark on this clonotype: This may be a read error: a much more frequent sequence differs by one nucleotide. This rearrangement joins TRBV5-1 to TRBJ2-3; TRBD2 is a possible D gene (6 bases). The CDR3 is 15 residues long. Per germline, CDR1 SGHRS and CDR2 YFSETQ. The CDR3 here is CASSLGLPSTETQYF. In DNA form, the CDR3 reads TGCGCCAGCAGCCTGGGACTTCCTAGCACAGAGACGCAGTATTTT.

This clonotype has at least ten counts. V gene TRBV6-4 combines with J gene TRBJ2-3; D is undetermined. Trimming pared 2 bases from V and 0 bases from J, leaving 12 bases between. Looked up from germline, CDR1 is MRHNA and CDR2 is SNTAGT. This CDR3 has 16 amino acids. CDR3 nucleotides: TGTGCCAGCAGTGACGATGCTCTTCGAAGCACAGATACGCAGTATTTT. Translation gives CASSDDALRSTDTQYF.

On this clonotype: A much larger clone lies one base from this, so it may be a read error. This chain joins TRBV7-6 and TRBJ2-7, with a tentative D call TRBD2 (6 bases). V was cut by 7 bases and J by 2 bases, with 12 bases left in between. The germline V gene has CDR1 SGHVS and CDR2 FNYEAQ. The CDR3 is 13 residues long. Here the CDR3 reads CASNPSEAYEQYF. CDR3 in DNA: TGTGCCAGCAACCCTAGCGAAGCCTACGAGCAGTACTTC.

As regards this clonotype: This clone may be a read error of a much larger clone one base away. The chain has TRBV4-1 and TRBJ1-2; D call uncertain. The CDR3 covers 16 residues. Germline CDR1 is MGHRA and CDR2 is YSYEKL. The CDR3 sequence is CASSQGSYTQYYGYIF. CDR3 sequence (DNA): TGCGCCAGCAGCCAAGGGAGCTACACGCAGTACTATGGCTACATCTTC.

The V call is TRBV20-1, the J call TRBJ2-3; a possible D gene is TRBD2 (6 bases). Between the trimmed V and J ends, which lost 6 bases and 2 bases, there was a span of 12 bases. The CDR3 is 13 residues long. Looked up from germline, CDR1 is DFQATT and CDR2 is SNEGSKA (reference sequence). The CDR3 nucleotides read TGCAGTGCCGGGGGTCAGTACACAGATACGCAGTATTTT. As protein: CSAGGQYTDTQYF.

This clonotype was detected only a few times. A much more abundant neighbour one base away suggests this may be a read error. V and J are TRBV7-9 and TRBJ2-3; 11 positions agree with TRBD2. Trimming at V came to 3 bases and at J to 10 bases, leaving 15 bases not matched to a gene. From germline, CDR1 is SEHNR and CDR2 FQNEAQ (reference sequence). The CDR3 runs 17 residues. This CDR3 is CASSFGLAGLWGDAQYF. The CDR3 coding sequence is TGTGCCAGCAGCTTCGGACTAGCGGGCTTATGGGGGGATGCGCAGTATTTT.

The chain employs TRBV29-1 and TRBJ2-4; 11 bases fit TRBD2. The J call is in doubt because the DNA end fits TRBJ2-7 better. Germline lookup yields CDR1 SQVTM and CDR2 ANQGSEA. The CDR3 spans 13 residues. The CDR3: CSLLTGTSGEQYF. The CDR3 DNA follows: TGCAGCCTCCTGACCGGGACTAGCGGCGAGCAGTACTTC.

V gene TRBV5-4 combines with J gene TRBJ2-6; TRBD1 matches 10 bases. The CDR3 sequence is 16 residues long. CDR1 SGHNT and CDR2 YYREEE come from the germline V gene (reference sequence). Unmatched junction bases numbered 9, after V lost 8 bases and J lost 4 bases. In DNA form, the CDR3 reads TGTGCCAGTATTGACAGGGGGCAATACGGGGCCAACGTCCTGACTTTC. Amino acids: CASIDRGQYGANVLTF.

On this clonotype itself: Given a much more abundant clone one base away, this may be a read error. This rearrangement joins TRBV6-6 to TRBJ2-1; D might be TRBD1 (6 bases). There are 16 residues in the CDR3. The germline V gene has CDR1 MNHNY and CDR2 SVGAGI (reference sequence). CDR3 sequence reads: CASRQRVQGIYNGQFF. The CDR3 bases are TGTGCCAGCAGACAACGGGTGCAGGGGATTTACAATGGGCAGTTCTTC.